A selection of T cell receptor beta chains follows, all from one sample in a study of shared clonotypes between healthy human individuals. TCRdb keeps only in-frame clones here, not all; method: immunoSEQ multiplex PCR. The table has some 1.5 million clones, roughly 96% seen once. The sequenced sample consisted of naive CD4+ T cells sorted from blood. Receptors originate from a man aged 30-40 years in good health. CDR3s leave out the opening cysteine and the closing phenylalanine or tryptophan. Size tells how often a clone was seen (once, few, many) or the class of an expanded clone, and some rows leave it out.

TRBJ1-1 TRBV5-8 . ASSLGSSTTEAF
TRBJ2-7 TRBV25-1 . ASSESGPSSYEQY
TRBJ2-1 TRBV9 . ASSVVGGNNEQF
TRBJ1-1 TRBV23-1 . ASSQGRGLLRNTEAF
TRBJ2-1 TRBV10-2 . ASSGVQSGSGDEQF
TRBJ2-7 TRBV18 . ASSPRIRVYEQY
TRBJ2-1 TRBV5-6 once ASSLGLDRGEYNEQF
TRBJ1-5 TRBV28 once ASSLVGTDSNQPQH
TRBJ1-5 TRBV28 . ASSPPVEPQH
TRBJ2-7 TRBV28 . ASSLIGTSRYEQY
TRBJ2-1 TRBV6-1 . ATKGQGGYNEQF
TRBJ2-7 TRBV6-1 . ASSALGDEQY
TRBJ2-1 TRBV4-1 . ASSRGLGEQF
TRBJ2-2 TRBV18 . ASSPGALVYTGELF
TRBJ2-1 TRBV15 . ATSRDYKGWNEQF
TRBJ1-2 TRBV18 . ASGQGFDYGYT